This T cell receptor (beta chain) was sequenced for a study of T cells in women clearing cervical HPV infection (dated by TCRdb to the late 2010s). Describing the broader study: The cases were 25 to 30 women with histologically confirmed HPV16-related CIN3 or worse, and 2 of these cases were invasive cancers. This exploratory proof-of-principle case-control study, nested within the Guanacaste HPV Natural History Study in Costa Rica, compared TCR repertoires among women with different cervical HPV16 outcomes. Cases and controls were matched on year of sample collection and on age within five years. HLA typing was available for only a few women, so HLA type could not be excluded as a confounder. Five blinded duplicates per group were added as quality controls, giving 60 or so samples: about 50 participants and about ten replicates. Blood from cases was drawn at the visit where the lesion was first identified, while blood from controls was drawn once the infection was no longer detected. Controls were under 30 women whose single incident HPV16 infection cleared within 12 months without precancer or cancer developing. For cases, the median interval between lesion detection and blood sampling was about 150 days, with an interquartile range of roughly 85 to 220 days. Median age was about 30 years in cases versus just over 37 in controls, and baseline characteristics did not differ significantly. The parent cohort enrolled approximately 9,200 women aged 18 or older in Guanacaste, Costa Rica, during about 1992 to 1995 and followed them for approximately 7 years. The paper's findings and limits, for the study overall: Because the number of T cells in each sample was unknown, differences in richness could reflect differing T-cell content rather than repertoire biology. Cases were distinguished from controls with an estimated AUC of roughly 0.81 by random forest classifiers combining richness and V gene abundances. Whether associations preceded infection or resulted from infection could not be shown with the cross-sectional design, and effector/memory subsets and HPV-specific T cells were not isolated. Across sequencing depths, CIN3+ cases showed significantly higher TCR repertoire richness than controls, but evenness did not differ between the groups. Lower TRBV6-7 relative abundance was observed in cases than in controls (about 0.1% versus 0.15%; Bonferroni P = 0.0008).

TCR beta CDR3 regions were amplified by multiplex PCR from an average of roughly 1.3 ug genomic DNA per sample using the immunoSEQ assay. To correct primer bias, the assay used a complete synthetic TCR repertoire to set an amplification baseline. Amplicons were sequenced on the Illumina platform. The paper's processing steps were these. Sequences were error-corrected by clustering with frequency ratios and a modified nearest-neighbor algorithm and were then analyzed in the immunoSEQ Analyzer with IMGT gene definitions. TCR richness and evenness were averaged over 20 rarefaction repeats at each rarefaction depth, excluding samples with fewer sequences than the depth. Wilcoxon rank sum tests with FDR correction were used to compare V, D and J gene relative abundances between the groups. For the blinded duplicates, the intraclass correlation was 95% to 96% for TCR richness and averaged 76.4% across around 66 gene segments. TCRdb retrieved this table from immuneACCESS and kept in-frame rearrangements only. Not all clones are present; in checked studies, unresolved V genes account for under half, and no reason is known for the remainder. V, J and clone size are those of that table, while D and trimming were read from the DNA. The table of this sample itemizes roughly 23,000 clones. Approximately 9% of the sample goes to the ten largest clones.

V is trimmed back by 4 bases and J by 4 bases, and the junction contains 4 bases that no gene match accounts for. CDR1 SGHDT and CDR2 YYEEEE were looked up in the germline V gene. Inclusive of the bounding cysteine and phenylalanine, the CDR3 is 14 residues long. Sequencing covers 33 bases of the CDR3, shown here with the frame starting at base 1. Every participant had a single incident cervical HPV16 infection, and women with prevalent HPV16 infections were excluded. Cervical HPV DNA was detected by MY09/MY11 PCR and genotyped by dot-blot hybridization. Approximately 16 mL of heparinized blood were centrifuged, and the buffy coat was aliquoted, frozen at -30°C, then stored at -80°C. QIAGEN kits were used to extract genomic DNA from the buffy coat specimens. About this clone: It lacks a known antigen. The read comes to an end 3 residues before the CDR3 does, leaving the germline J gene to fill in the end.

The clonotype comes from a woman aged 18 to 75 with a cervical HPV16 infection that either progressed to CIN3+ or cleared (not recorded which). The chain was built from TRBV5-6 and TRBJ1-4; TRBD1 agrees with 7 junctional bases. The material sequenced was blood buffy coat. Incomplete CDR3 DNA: TGTGCCAGCAGCCCTACAGGGGTTAATGAAAAA. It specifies CASSPTGVNEK. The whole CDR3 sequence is CASSPTGVNEKLFF.